This T cell receptor beta chain was identified during a study of blood T cell repertoires in COVID-19. Sequencing was performed with immunoSEQ multiplex PCR; in TCRdb, only in-frame clones are kept and a portion is missing. There are around 100,000 clones in the sample; approximately 86% occur only once, and approximately 2.5% lies in the top ten. The CDR3 is made up of 16 amino acids. Trimming took off 1 base at V and 4 bases at J, with 16 bases between the two ends. Germline lookup yields CDR1 LGHDT and CDR2 YNNKEL (reference sequence). Grouping used clinical history reported by participants in a survey and questionnaire.

V and J are TRBV3-1 (or the pseudogene TRBV3-2) and TRBJ2-5, with D perhaps TRBD2 (5 bases). The receptor was isolated from a woman aged 50 to 65 who had recovered from COVID-19. Sequenced input: PBMCs or T cells enriched from blood (not recorded which). CDR3 protein: CASSQVGRVMRETQYF. CDR3 DNA sequence: TGTGCCAGCAGCCAAGTAGGGCGGGTCATGCGAGAGACCCAGTACTTC.